Listed below are T cell receptor beta chains from one sample, sequenced in a study of vaccination and CD4 T cells after COVID-19. These receptors lack a known antigen. Via MiXCR, TCRdb re-called the PCR reads, giving one row per CDR3 protein. The sample lists roughly 20,000 distinct CDR3 sequences; roughly two fifths were seen once. The specimen comprised CD4+ T cells from blood, cultured in vitro, sampled before SARS-CoV-2 vaccination. The receptors were gathered from a human donor who had recovered from COVID-19. Both conserved end residues are part of each CDR3. Each record gives: J gene, V gene, CDR3 protein.

TRBJ1-1 TRBV12-3/TRBV12-4 CASSLAGHTNTEAFF
TRBJ1-1 TRBV4-2 CASSQAQGARNTEAFF
TRBJ2-1 TRBV19 CASSRTSGIEGNEQFF
TRBJ1-5 TRBV7-8 CASSLLWDQPQHF
TRBJ1-2 TRBV2 CASSGLYGALGYTF
TRBJ1-1 TRBV29-1 CSAWDRGSEAFF
TRBJ1-5 TRBV15 CATSREGEGDQPQHF
TRBJ1-5 TRBV30 CAWSGTGHQPQHF
TRBJ1-2 TRBV12-3/TRBV12-4 CASSLREFYGYTF
TRBJ2-7 TRBV7-2 CASSLAPRTDDEQYF
TRBJ1-5 TRBV7-8 CASSLLRTPRGQPQHF
TRBJ1-6 TRBV27 CASSTYNSPLHF
TRBJ1-1 TRBV14 CASSPQTGWVTEAFF
TRBJ2-1 TRBV2 CASSEVAGEQFF
TRBJ1-3 TRBV2 CASSEAGGQLISGNTIYF
TRBJ2-1 TRBV14 CASSHPSGYNEQFF
TRBJ1-2 TRBV6-1 CASSERGDYGYTF
TRBJ2-3 TRBV11-3 CASSLNQGGTDTQYF
TRBJ2-3 TRBV20-1 CSAVTTSGRADTQYF
TRBJ1-6 TRBV19 CASSPRTGNNSPLHF
TRBJ2-1 TRBV15 CATSRDTGEAPPEQFF
TRBJ1-2 TRBV29-1 CSVPEGGYTF
TRBJ2-5 TRBV20-1 CSAPRHKETQYF
TRBJ1-1 TRBV20-1 CSATAPDVGGVNEAFF
TRBJ2-1 TRBV20-1 CSASRRGSYNEQFF
TRBJ1-1 TRBV6-1 CASSTQGWGTEAFF
TRBJ1-6 TRBV6-1 CASRELQGTYNSPLHF
TRBJ2-1 TRBV19 CASSQVVGLAGGSYNEQFF
TRBJ1-2 TRBV19 CASSTSFSNYGYTF
TRBJ1-4 TRBV20-1 CSAARTGGDEKLFF
TRBJ1-5 TRBV19 CASILQPQHF
TRBJ1-1 TRBV6-5 CASSYSNRANTEAFF
TRBJ2-4 TRBV27 CASSSAGTGQIQYF
TRBJ1-3 TRBV11-3 CASSLDRVGAHSGNTIYF
TRBJ2-2 TRBV6-5 CASSYSTSGAGELLF
TRBJ1-2 TRBV2 CASSPRQVDGYTF
TRBJ2-3 TRBV20-1 CSARGTRYGTDTQYF
TRBJ2-1 TRBV4-1 CASSQGGSSYNEQFF
TRBJ2-3 TRBV20-1 CSAIGPGSTDTQYF
TRBJ2-1 TRBV2 CASSEIREGEQFF
TRBJ1-2 TRBV19 CASRDRGANYGYTF
TRBJ1-2 TRBV12-3/TRBV12-4 CASRPADVYGYTF
TRBJ1-5 TRBV7-2 CASSLEGPGTPQPQHF
TRBJ1-1 TRBV20-1 CSARVITPGQGNTEAFF